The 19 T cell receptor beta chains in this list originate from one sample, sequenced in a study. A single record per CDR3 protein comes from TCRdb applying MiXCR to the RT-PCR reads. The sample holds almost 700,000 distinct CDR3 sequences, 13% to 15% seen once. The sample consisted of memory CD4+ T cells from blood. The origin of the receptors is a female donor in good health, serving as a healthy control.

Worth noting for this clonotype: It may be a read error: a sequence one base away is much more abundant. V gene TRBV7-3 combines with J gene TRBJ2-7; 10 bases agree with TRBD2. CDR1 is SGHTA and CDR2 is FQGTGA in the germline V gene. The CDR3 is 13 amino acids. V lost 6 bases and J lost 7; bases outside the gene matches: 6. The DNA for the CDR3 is TGTGCCAGCAGTGGGACTAGCGCGTCTGAGCAGTACTTC. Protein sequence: CASSGTSASEQYF.

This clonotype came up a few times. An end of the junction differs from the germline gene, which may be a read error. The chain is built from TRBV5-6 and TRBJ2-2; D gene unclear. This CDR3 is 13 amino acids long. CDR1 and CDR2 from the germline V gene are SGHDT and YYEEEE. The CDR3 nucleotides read TGTGCCAGCACCTTGGACCTCACCGGGGAGCTGTTTTTT. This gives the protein CASTLDLTGELFF. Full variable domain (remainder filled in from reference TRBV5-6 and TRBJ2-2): DAGVTQSPTHLIKTRGQQVTLRCSPKSGHDTVSWYQQALGQGPQFIFQYYEEEERQRGNFPDRFSGHQFPNYSSELNVNALLLGDSALYLCASTLDLTGELFFGEGSRLTVL.

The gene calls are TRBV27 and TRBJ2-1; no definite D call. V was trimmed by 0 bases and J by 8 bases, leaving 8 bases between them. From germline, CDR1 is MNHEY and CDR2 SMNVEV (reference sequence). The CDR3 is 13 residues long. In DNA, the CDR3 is TGTGCCAGCAGTTTATCGGTAGAGGATGAGCAGTTCTTC. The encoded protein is CASSLSVEDEQFF.

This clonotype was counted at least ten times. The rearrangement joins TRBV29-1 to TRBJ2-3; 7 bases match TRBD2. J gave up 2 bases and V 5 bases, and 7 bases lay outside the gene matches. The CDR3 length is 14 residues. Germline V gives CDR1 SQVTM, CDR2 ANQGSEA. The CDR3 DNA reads TGCAGCGTTTCGAGGGAGGGCCCCACAGATACGCAGTATTTT. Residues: CSVSREGPTDTQYF.

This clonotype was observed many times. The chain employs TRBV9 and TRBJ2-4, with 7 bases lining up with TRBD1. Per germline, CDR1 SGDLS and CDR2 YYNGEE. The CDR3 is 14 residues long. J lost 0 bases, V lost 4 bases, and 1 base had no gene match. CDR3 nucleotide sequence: TGTGCCAGCAGCCCAGGGGGAGCCAAAAACATTCAGTACTTC. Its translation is CASSPGGAKNIQYF.

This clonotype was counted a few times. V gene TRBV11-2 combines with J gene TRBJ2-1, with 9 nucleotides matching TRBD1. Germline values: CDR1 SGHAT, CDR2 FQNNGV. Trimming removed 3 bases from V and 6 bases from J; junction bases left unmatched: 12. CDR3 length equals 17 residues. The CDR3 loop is CASSLWATGGSGNEQFF. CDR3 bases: TGTGCCAGCAGCTTGTGGGCGACAGGGGGATCGGGCAATGAGCAGTTCTTC.

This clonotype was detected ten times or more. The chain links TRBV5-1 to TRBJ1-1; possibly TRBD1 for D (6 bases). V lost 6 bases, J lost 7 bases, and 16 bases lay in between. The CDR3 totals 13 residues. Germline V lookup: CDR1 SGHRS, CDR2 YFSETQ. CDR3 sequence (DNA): TGCGCCAGCAATCTGGGCGAGGGGGATGAAGCTTTCTTT. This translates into CASNLGEGDEAFF.

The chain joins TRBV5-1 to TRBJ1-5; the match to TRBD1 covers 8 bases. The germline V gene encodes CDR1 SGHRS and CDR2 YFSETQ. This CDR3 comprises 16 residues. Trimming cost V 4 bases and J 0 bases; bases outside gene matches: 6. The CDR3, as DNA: TGCGCCAGCAGCCGCCGGGACAGGAATAGCAATCAGCCCCAGCATTTT. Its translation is CASSRRDRNSNQPQHF.

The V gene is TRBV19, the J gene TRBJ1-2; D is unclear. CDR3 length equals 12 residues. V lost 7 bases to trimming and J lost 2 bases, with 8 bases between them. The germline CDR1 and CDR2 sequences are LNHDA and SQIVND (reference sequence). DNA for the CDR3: TGTGCCAGTATGGATCAAAACTATGGCTACACCTTC. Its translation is CASMDQNYGYTF.

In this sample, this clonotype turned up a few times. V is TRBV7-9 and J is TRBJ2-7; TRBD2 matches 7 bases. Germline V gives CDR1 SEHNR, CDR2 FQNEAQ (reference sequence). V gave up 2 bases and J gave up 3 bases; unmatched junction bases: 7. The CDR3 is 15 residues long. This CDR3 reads CASSLPSGGSYEQYF. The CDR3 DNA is TGTGCCAGCAGCTTACCCTCCGGCGGGAGCTACGAGCAGTACTTC. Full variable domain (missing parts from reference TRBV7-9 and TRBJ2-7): DTGVSQNPRHKITKRGQNVTFRCDPISEHNRLYWYRQTLGQGPEFLTYFQNEAQLEKSRLLSDRFSAERPKGSFSTLEIQRTEQGDSAMYLCASSLPSGGSYEQYFGPGTRLTVT.

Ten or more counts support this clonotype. CDR3 nucleotides: TGTGCCAGCAGTTTGACGGCGAACACCGGGGAGCTGTTTTTT. Translated, it gives CASSLTANTGELFF. The genes are TRBV12-3 or TRBV12-4 and TRBJ2-2; D is uncertain. V lost 3 bases and J 0 bases, leaving 5 bases between the germline ends. The CDR3 loop spans 14 amino acids.

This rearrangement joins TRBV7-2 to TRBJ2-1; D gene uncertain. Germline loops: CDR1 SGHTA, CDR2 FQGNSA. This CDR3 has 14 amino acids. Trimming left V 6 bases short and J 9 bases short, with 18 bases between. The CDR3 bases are TGTGCCAGCAGACCCACCCTGGGTTACGGTGAGCAGTTCTTC. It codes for CASRPTLGYGEQFF.

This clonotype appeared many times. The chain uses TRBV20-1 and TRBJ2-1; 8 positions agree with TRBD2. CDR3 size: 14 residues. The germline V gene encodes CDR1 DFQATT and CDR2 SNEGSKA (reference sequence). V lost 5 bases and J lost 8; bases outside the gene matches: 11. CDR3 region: CSAAPGLGGDEQFF. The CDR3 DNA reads TGCAGTGCTGCTCCGGGACTAGGCGGCGATGAGCAGTTCTTC.

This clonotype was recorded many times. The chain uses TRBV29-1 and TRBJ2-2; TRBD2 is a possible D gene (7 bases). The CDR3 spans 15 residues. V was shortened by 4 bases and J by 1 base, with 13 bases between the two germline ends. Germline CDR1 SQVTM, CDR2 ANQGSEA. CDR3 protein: CSVVAGAVNTGELFF. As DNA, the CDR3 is TGCAGCGTTGTGGCGGGGGCGGTGAACACCGGGGAGCTGTTTTTT.

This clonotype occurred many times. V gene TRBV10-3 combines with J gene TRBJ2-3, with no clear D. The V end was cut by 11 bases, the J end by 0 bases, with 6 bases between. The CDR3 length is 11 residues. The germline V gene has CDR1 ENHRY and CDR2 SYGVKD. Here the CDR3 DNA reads TGTGCCGCACATAGCACAGATACGCAGTATTTT. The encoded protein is CAAHSTDTQYF.

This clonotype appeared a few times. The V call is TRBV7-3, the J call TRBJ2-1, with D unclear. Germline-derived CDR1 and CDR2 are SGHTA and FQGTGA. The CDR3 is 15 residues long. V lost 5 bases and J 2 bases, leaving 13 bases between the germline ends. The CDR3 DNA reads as TGTGCCAGCAGCCTGTCGGGCGGCCCCTACAATGAGCAGTTCTTC. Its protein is CASSLSGGPYNEQFF.

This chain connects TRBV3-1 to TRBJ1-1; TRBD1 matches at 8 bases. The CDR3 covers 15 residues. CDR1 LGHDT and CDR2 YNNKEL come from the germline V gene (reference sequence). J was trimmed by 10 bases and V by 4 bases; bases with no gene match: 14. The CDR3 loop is CASSPGAGGQSRAFF. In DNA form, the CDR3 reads TGTGCCAGCAGCCCCGGGGCAGGGGGCCAATCCAGAGCTTTCTTT. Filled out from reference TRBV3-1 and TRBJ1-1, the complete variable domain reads DTAVSQTPKYLVTQMGNDKSIKCEQNLGHDTMYWYKQDSKKFLKIMFSYNNKELIINETVPNRFSPKSPDKAHLNLHINSLELGDSAVYFCASSPGAGGQSRAFFGQGTRLTVV.

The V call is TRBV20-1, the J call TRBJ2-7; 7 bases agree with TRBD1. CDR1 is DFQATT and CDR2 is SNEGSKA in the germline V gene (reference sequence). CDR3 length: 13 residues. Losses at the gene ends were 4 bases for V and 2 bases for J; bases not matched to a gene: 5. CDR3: CSAKTGSTYEQYF. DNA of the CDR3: TGCAGTGCTAAGACAGGGTCAACCTACGAGCAGTACTTC.

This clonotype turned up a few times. Here the CDR3 reads CASSPMGEPGNTIYF. DNA for the CDR3: TGTGCCAGCAGCCCGATGGGGGAACCTGGAAACACCATATATTTT. The chain uses TRBV12-3 or TRBV12-4 and TRBJ1-3; tentatively, D is TRBD1 (5 bases). The V end was cut by 6 bases, the J end by 2 bases, with 14 bases between. This CDR3 has 15 amino acids.